Only a few counts were recorded for the clone carrying this T cell receptor (beta chain). The record originates from a study of beta chain features in type 1 diabetes. CDR3 length: 13 residues. CDR1 and CDR2 from the germline V gene are SGHRS and YFSETQ. V shed 4 bases and J shed 3 bases, with 11 bases lying between them. TCRB transcripts that were expressed got sequenced, as all of the isolated RNA had been reverse transcribed. TCRdb keeps only in-frame clones here, not all; method: immunoSEQ multiplex PCR. The table shows under 300,000 clones, with 8% occurring only once. This TCR was recovered from a woman in her late teens or twenties in good health. Material for sequencing was central memory CD4+ T cells from blood. This chain connects TRBV5-1 to TRBJ2-7; D unclear. CDR3 protein: CASSPTGVYEQYF. Written as DNA, the CDR3 is TGCGCCAGCAGCCCGACTGGAGTCTACGAGCAGTACTTC.